The text below deals with one T cell receptor beta chain. Its antigen is currently unknown. J was trimmed by 8 bases and V by 6 bases; bases with no gene match: 8. In germline, CDR1 is SNHLY, CDR2 FYNNEI. The CDR3 runs 14 residues. Here immunoSEQ multiplex PCR was the method, and the copy in TCRdb shows in-frame clones only, minus some. Seen here are around 80,000 clones, 83% observed once, and the top ten hold 1.3%. This entry comes from a study of T cell responses to AZD1222 COVID-19 vaccine. Findings and caveats of the study: Of the AZD1222 recipients, only 5 to 7 were seropositive at baseline. Reportedly, close to half of spike-specific TCRs are directed against unmutated variant regions. A mostly white British donor set with more females was recruited, and clonal diversity was possibly underestimated. Increases in Spike-specific TCR breadth and depth were seen after two AZD1222 doses.

The receptor was derived from an adult who received the AZD1222 COVID-19 vaccine. Material: peripheral blood, obtained 28 days after the second AZD1222 dose. V gene TRBV2 combines with J gene TRBJ1-4; 8 bases are shared with TRBD1. The CDR3 spells CASREQGVGEKLFF. The CDR3 nucleotides read TGTGCCAGCAGGGAACAGGGGGTAGGGGAAAAACTGTTTTTT.